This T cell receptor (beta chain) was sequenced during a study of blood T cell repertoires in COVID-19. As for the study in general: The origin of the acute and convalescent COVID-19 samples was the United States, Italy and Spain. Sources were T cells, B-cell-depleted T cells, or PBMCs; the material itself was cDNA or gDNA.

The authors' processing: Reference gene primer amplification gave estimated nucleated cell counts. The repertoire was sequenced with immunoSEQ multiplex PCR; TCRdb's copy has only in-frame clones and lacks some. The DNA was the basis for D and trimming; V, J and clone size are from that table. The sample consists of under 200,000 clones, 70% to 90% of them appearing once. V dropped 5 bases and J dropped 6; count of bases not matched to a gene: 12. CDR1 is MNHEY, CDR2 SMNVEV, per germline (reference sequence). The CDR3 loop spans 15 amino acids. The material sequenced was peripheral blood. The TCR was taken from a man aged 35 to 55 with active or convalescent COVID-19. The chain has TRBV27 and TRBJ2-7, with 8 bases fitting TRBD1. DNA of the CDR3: TGTGCCAGCAGTCCGAGGACAGGGTTTCGACTCGAGCAGTACTTC. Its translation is CASSPRTGFRLEQYF.